Presented here are 10 T cell receptor beta chains from one specimen sequenced in a study of early T cells in non-severe SARS-CoV-2 infection. A single record per CDR3 protein comes from TCRdb applying MiXCR to the 5' RACE reads. The table includes over 45,000 distinct CDR3 sequences, less than 15% detected once. The material sequenced was whole blood, taken at baseline. The receptors were gathered from an adult who was a healthcare worker with PCR-confirmed SARS-CoV-2 infection or an uninfected control (not recorded which).

This clonotype was seen only a few times. The chain combines TRBV7-6 with TRBJ2-7, with D tentatively TRBD1 (5 bases). The CDR3 sequence is 17 residues long. Trimming shortened V by 4 bases and J by 3 bases, and 22 bases separated the two germline ends. Germline V gene lookup returns CDR1 SGHVS and CDR2 FNYEAQ. The CDR3 sequence: CASSSEQGRPDIYEQYF. CDR3 DNA sequence: TGTGCCAGCAGCTCTGAGCAGGGTCGGCCGGACATCTACGAGCAGTACTTC.

In its sample, this clonotype was seen many times. The V gene is TRBV28, the J gene TRBJ2-7; TRBD1 matches at 8 bases. From germline, CDR1 is MDHEN and CDR2 SYDVKM. This CDR3 has 13 residues. The trim removed 4 bases at V and 2 bases at J, leaving 1 base unmatched. This CDR3 reads CASSSTGAYEQYF. The CDR3 nucleotides are TGTGCCAGCAGTTCGACAGGGGCCTACGAGCAGTACTTC.

The gene calls are TRBV3-1 and TRBJ1-5; D is undetermined. The germline V gene has CDR1 LGHDT and CDR2 YNNKEL (reference sequence). The ends were cut back, 1 base at V and 3 bases at J, with 4 bases in the middle. The CDR3 is made up of 13 amino acids. Written as DNA, the CDR3 is TGTGCCAGCAGCCAAGGCCCCAATCAGCCCCAGCATTTT. Its translation is CASSQGPNQPQHF.

The chain is built from TRBV11-2 and TRBJ2-5, with a weak D call TRBD2 (6 bases). The germline V and J ends were trimmed by 1 base and 5 bases, with 17 bases remaining between them. The CDR3 is 16 residues long. Germline V CDR1 and CDR2: SGHAT, FQNNGV. CDR3 bases: TGTGCCAGCAGCTTAGGAGGGGCGGGATCGTCGGAGACCCAGTACTTC. This encodes CASSLGGAGSSETQYF.

This clonotype was observed a handful of times. The chain uses TRBV2 and TRBJ1-6, with 9 bases aligning to TRBD1. Germline-derived CDR1 and CDR2 are SNHLY and FYNNEI. The CDR3 covers 13 residues. V lost 7 bases and J lost 11; bases outside the gene matches: 6. The CDR3 here is CASNGQGRPPLHF. Written as DNA, the CDR3 is TGTGCCAGCAACGGACAGGGGAGGCCACCCCTCCACTTT.

The table lists this clonotype with many counts. This chain uses TRBV29-1 with TRBJ1-2; tentative D call: TRBD1 (5 bases). The CDR3 is 11 amino acids. Per germline, CDR1 SQVTM and CDR2 ANQGSEA. V gave up 4 bases and J gave up 3 bases, with 6 bases separating them. CDR3 sequence: CSVGGDYGYTF. The CDR3 DNA sequence: TGCAGCGTTGGAGGGGACTATGGCTACACCTTC. Full variable domain (rest looked up from reference TRBV29-1 and TRBJ1-2): SAVISQKPSRDICQRGTSLTIQCQVDSQVTMMFWYRQQPGQSLTLIATANQGSEATYESGFVIDKFPISRPNLTFSTLTVSNMSPEDSSIYLCSVGGDYGYTFGSGTRLTVV.

A few counts support this clonotype. This chain joins TRBV7-2 and TRBJ2-3, with 8 nucleotides matching TRBD2. This CDR3 spans 14 amino acids. Germline lookup yields CDR1 SGHTA and CDR2 FQGNSA. V gave up 8 bases and J gave up 3 bases; unmatched junction bases: 7. The DNA of the CDR3 is TGTGCCAGCGGCTGGCGGGGGGTGACAGATACGCAGTATTTT. Protein sequence: CASGWRGVTDTQYF. The entire variable domain, with the rest obtained from reference TRBV7-2 and TRBJ2-3, is as follows: GAGVSQSPSNKVTEKGKDVELRCDPISGHTALYWYRQSLGQGLEFLIYFQGNSAPDKSGLPSDRFSAERTGGSVSTLTIQRTQQEDSAVYLCASGWRGVTDTQYFGPGTRLTVL.

The chain has TRBV5-1 and TRBJ2-7; D is undetermined. V dropped 4 bases and J dropped 1 base, with 12 bases sitting between them. This CDR3 is built from 14 residues. CDR1 and CDR2 (germline): SGHRS, YFSETQ. The DNA of the CDR3 is TGCGCCAGCAGCACCCGCAGCCAATCCTACGAGCAGTACTTC. It yields the protein CASSTRSQSYEQYF. Full variable domain (outside the CDR3, taken from reference TRBV5-1 and TRBJ2-7): KAGVTQTPRYLIKTRGQQVTLSCSPISGHRSVSWYQQTPGQGLQFLFEYFSETQRNKGNFPGRFSGRQFSNSRSEMNVSTLELGDSALYLCASSTRSQSYEQYFGPGTRLTVT.

The genes are TRBV11-3 and TRBJ2-1; 9 nucleotides align to TRBD2. This CDR3 has 15 amino acids. Germline V lookup: CDR1 SGHNT, CDR2 YENEEA. Trimming at V came to 5 bases and at J to 5 bases, leaving 7 bases not matched to a gene. CDR3 loop: CASSQGLAGDNEQFF. The CDR3 coding sequence is TGTGCCAGCAGCCAGGGACTAGCTGGCGACAATGAGCAGTTCTTC.

J is TRBJ2-3 and V is TRBV11-2; D is uncertain. Between the trimmed V and J ends, which lost 6 bases and 4 bases, there was a span of 11 bases. The CDR3 loop spans 13 amino acids. From germline, CDR1 is SGHAT and CDR2 FQNNGV. CDR3 in amino acids: CASSHPPPDTQYF. The CDR3 DNA sequence: TGTGCCAGCAGTCATCCCCCCCCAGATACGCAGTATTTT.